This T cell receptor (beta chain) stems from a study of T cells in Graves' hyperthyroidism and ophthalmopathy. V lost 7 bases and J lost 1; bases outside the gene matches: 6. Germline V gene sequence: CDR1 MDHEN, CDR2 SYDVKM. The CDR3 consists of 17 residues. This clonotype was found many times. Its target is not known. Overall study results and limits: Model predictions of ophthalmopathy came a median approximately 6.5 months before onset. Blood also held most thyroid clonotypes expanded beyond 0.001.

There were TCR beta CDR3 regions amplified from RNA transcripts. Researchers ran a first-round RT-PCR on the TCR CDR3 using the HTBI primer set. One entry per CDR3 protein, called by TCRdb with MiXCR from the multiplex PCR reads. The sample lists a few hundred thousand distinct CDR3 sequences; 15% to 19% were seen once. The hyperthyroidism patients had all been newly diagnosed, and their disease duration was under 2 months. Their ages ranged from 18 to 65 years. Diagnosis relied on clinical symptoms, serum thyroxine and TRAb, thyroid ultrasound and orbital computed tomography. V and J are TRBV28 and TRBJ2-6; 11 positions match TRBD2. The sequence derives from a woman between 18 and 29 years old with Graves' hyperthyroidism that later progressed to Graves' ophthalmopathy. Specimen: blood. The CDR3, as DNA: TGTGCCAGCACCTACGGGACTAGCGGATCTGGGGCCAACGTCCTGACTTTC. This sequence encodes CASTYGTSGSGANVLTF.